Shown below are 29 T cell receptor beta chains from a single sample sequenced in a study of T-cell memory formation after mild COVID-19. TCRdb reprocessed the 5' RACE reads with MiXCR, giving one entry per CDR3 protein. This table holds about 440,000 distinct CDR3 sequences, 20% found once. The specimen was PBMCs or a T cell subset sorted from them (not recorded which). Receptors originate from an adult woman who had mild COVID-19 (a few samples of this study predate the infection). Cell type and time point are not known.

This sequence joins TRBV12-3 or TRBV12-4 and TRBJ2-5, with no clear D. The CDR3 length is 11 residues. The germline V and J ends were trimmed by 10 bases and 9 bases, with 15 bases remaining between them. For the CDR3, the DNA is TGTGCCAACAGCGCTCGATCGGCCCAGTACTTC. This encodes CANSARSAQYF.

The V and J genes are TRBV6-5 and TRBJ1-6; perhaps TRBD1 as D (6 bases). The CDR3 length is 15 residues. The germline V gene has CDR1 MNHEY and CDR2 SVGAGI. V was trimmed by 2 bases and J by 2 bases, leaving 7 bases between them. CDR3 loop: CASSYTGPYNSPLHF. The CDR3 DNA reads TGTGCCAGCAGTTACACAGGGCCCTATAATTCACCCCTCCACTTT.

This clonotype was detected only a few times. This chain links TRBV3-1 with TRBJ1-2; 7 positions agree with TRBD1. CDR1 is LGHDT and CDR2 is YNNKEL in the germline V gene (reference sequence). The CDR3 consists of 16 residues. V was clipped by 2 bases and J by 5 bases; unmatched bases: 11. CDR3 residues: CASSQITSSGGYGYTF. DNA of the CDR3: TGTGCCAGCAGCCAAATAACCTCATCAGGGGGGTATGGCTACACCTTC.

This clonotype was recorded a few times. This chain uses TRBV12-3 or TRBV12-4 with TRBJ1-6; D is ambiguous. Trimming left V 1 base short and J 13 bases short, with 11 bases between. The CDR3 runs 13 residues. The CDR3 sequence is CASSLVERVPLHF. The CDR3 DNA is TGTGCCAGCAGTTTAGTGGAGCGAGTCCCCCTCCACTTT.

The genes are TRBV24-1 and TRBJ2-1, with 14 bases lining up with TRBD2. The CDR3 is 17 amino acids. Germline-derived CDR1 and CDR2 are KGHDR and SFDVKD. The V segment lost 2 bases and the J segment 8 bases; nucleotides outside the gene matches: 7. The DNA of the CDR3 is TGTGCCACCAGTGATTCGGGGACTAGCGGGAGAGTCTATGAGCAGTTCTTC. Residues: CATSDSGTSGRVYEQFF.

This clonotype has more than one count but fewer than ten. DNA for the CDR3: TGTGCCAGCAGTCGCGGGAAGACGGCCAAAAACATTCAGTACTTC. This gives the protein CASSRGKTAKNIQYF. The genes are TRBV12-3 or TRBV12-4 and TRBJ2-4; D perhaps matches TRBD2 (6 bases). CDR3 size: 15 residues. With 5 bases removed from V and 1 base from J, the gap between germline ends came to 12 bases.

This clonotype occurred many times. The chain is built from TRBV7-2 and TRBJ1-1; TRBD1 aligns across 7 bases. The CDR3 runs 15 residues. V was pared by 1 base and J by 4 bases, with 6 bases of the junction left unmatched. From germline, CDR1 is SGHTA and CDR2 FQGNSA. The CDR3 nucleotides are TGTGCCAGCAGCTTAGGTTACAGGGGCACCACTGAAGCTTTCTTT. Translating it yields CASSLGYRGTTEAFF. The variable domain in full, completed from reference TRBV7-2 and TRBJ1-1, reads GAGVSQSPSNKVTEKGKDVELRCDPISGHTALYWYRQSLGQGLEFLIYFQGNSAPDKSGLPSDRFSAERTGGSVSTLTIQRTQQEDSAVYLCASSLGYRGTTEAFFGQGTRLTVV.

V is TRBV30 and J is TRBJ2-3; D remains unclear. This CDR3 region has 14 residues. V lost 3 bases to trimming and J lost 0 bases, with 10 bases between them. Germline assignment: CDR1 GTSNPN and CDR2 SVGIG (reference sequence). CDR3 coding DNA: TGTGCCTGGAGGGGCAGAGTGAGCACAGATACGCAGTATTTT. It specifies CAWRGRVSTDTQYF. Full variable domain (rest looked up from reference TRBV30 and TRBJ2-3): SQTIHQWPATLVQPVGSPLSLECTVEGTSNPNLYWYRQAAGRGLQLLFYSVGIGQISSEVPQNLSASRPQDRQFILSSKKLLLSDSGFYLCAWRGRVSTDTQYFGPGTRLTVL.

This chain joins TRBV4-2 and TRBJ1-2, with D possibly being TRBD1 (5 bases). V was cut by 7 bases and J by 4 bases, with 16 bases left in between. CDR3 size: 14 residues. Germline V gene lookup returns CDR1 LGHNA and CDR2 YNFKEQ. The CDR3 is CASTGTPDPYGYTF. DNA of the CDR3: TGTGCCAGCACCGGGACGCCCGACCCCTATGGCTACACCTTC.

The CDR3 region is CAWKPRYYEQYF. CDR3 DNA sequence: TGTGCCTGGAAGCCACGATACTACGAGCAGTACTTC. This chain joins TRBV30 and TRBJ2-7; D not certain. The CDR3 totals 12 residues. Germline-derived CDR1 and CDR2 are GTSNPN and SVGIG (reference sequence). V lost 4 bases, J lost 3 bases, and 10 bases lay in between.

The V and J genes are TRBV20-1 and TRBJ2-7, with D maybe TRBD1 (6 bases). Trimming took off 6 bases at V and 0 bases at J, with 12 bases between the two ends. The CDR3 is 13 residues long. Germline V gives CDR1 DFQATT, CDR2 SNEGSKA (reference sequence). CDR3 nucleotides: TGCAGTGCAAAGGGACACCTCTCCTACGAGCAGTACTTC. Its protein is CSAKGHLSYEQYF.

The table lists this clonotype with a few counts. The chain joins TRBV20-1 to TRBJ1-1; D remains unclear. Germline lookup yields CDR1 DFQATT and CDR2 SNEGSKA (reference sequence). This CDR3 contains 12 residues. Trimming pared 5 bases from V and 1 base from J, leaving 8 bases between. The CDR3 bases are TGCAGTGCTCCCGATACGAACACTGAAGCTTTCTTT. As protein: CSAPDTNTEAFF.

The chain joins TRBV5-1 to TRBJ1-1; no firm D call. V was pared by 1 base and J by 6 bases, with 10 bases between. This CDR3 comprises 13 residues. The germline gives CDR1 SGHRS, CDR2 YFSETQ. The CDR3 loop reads CASSLHAGSEAFF. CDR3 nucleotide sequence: TGCGCCAGCAGCTTGCATGCAGGATCTGAAGCTTTCTTT.

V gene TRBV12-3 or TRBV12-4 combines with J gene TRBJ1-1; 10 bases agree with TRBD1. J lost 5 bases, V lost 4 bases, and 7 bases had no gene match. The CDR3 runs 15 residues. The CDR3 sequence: CASSWWDRGGTEAFF. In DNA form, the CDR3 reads TGTGCCAGCAGTTGGTGGGACAGGGGAGGAACTGAAGCTTTCTTT.

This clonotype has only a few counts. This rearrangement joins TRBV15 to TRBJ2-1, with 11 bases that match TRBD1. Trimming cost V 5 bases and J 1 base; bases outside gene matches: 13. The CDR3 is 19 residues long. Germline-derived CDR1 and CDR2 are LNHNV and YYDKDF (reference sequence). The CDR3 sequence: CATSPGTGGGRESYNEQFF. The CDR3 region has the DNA TGTGCCACCAGCCCCGGGACAGGGGGAGGCAGGGAGTCCTACAATGAGCAGTTCTTC.

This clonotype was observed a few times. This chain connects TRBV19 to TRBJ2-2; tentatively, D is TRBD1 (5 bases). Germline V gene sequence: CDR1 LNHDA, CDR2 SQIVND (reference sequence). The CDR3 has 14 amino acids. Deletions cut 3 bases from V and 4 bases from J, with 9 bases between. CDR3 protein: CASSMSGITGELFF. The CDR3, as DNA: TGTGCCAGTAGTATGTCAGGGATCACCGGGGAGCTGTTTTTT.

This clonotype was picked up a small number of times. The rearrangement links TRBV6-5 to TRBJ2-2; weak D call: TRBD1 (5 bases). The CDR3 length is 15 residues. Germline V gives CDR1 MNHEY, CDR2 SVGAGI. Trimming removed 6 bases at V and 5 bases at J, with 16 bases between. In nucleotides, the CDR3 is TGTGCCAGCAGGCTCATAGCAGGGCAAACCGGGGAGCTGTTTTTT. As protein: CASRLIAGQTGELFF.

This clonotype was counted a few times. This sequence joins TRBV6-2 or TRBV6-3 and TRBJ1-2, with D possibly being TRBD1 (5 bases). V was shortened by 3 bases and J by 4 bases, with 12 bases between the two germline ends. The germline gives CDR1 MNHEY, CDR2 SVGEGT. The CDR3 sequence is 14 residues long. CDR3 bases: TGTGCCAGCAGTTATCGGGACTGGAGCTATGGCTACACCTTC. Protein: CASSYRDWSYGYTF.

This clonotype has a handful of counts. This CDR3 is CASSPRSGRDYEQYF. The CDR3 bases are TGTGCCAGCTCACCACGTAGCGGGAGGGACTACGAGCAGTACTTC. The chain links TRBV18 to TRBJ2-7, with 11 bases matching TRBD2. After removal of 1 base from V and 3 bases from J, the junction contained 2 bases not matched to a gene. The length of the CDR3 is 15 residues. Germline-derived CDR1 and CDR2 are KGHSH and LQKENI.

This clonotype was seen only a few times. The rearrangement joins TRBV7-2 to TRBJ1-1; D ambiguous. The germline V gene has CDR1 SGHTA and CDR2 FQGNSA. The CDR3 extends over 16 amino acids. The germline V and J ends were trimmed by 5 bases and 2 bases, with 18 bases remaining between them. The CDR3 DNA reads TGTGCCAGCAGCGTTAGCTCGGTACTGGTAAACACTGAAGCTTTCTTT. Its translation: CASSVSSVLVNTEAFF.

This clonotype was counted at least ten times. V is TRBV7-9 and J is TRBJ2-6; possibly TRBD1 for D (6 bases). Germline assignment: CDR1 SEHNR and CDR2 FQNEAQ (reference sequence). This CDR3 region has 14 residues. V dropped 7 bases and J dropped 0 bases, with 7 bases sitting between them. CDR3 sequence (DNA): TGTGCCAGCACCAGGGGCTCTGGGGCCAACGTCCTGACTTTC. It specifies CASTRGSGANVLTF.

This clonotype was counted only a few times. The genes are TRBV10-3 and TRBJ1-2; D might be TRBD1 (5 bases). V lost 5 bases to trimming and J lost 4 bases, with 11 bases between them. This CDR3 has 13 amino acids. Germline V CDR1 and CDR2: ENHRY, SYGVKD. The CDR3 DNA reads TGTGCCATCAGTATCGACAGTAGCTATGGCTACACCTTC. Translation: CAISIDSSYGYTF.

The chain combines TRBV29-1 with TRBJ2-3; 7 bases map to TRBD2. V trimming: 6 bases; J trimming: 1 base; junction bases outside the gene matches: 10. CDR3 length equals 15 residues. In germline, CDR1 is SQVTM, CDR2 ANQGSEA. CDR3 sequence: CSVLIPGLRTDTQYF. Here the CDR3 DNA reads TGCAGCGTCCTCATCCCGGGACTACGCACAGATACGCAGTATTTT.

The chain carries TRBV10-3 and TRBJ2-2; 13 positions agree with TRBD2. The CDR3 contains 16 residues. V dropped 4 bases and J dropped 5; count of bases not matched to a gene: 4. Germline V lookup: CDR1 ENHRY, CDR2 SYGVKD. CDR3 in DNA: TGTGCCATCAGTGCTGGGACTAGCGGGATTACCGGGGAGCTGTTTTTT. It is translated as CAISAGTSGITGELFF.

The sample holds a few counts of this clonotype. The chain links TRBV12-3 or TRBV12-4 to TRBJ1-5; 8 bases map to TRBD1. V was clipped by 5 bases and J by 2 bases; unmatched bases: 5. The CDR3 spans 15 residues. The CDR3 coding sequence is TGTGCCAGCAGTCCGACAGGGGTTGGCAATCAGCCCCAGCATTTT. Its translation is CASSPTGVGNQPQHF.

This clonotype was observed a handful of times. CDR3 coding DNA: TGCGCCAGCAGCTTGTCACCTACTCAAGGCACAGATACGCAGTATTTT. Encoded protein: CASSLSPTQGTDTQYF. This chain connects TRBV5-1 to TRBJ2-3; D gene ambiguous. The CDR3 is 16 residues long. CDR1 and CDR2 (germline): SGHRS, YFSETQ. Trimming took off 1 base at V and 1 base at J, with 13 bases between the two ends.

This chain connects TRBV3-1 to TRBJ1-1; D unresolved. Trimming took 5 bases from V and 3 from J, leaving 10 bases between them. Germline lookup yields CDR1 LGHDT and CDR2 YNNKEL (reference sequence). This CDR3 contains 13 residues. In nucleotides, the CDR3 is TGTGCCAGCAGCAGACCTTTAGACACTGAAGCTTTCTTT. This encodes CASSRPLDTEAFF.

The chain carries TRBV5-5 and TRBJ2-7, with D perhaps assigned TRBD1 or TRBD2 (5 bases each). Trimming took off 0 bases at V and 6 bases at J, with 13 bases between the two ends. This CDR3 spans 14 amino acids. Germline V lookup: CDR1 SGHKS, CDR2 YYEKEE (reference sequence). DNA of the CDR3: TGTGCCAGCAGCTTGGTGGGGGACGCTCCCGAGCAGTACTTC. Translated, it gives CASSLVGDAPEQYF. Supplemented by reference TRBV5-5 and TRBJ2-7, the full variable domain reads DAGVTQSPTHLIKTRGQQVTLRCSPISGHKSVSWYQQVLGQGPQFIFQYYEKEERGRGNFPDRFSARQFPNYSSELNVNALLLGDSALYLCASSLVGDAPEQYFGPGTRLTVT.

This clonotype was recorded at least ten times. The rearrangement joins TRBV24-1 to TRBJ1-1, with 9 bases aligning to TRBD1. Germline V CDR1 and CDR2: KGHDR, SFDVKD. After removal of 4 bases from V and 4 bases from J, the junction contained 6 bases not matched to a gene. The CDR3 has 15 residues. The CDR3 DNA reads TGTGCCACCAGTGACCACAGGGGGCTACGCACTGAAGCTTTCTTT. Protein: CATSDHRGLRTEAFF.